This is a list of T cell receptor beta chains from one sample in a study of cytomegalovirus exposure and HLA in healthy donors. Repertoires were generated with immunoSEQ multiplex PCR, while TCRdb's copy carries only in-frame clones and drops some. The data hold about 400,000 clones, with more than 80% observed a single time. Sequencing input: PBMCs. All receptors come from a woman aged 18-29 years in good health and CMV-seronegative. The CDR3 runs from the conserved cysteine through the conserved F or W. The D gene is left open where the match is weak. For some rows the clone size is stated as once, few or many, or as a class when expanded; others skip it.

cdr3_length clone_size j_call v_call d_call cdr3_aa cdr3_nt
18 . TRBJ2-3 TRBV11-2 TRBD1 CASSRGQGAGAPTDTQYF TGTGCCAGCAGCAGAGGACAGGGCGCAGGAGCCCCCACAGATACGCAGTATTTT
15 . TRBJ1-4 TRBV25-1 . CASSSPTELNEKLFF TGTGCCAGCAGTTCACCGACAGAACTAAATGAAAAACTGTTTTTT
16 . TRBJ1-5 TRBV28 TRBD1 CASSKGTVYSNQPQHF TGTGCCAGCAGTAAGGGGACAGTTTATAGCAATCAGCCCCAGCATTTT
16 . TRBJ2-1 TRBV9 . CASSVDDALGDNEQFF TGTGCCAGCAGCGTAGACGATGCCCTAGGAGACAATGAGCAGTTCTTC
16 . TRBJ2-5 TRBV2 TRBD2 CASSPGTSGRQETQYF TGTGCCAGCAGCCCGGGGACTAGCGGGCGCCAAGAGACCCAGTACTTC
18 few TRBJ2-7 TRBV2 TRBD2 CASSAKLIERGETYEQYF TGTGCCAGCAGCGCAAAACTCATTGAGCGGGGGGAAACCTACGAGCAGTACTTC
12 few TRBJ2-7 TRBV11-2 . CASSRTAYEQYF TGTGCCAGCAGCCGGACAGCCTACGAGCAGTACTTC
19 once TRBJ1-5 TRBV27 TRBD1 CASSLNRVGQASSNQPQHF TGTGCCAGCAGTTTAAACCGGGTGGGACAGGCAAGTAGCAATCAGCCCCAGCATTTT
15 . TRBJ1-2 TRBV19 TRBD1 CARGTGGPANYGYTF TGTGCCAGGGGGACAGGGGGTCCTGCTAACTATGGCTACACCTTC
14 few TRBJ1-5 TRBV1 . CTSSLRVLNQPQHF TGCACCAGCAGCCTCCGAGTCCTGAATCAGCCCCAGCATTTT
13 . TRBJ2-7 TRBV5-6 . CASSIGGTYEQYF TGTGCCAGCAGCATCGGCGGTACCTACGAGCAGTACTTC
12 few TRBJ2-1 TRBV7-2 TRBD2 CASSLTSGQQFF TGTGCCAGCAGCCTTACTAGCGGGCAGCAGTTCTTC
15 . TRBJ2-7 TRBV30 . CAWSVGVHTTYEQYF TGTGCCTGGAGTGTAGGGGTCCACACCACCTACGAGCAGTACTTC
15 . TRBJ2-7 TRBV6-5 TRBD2 CASSRTSGGTYEQYF TGTGCCAGCAGTCGGACTAGCGGGGGGACCTACGAGCAGTACTTC
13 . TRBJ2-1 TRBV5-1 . CASSLDRYNEQFF TGCGCCAGCAGCCTGGACCGGTACAATGAGCAGTTCTTC
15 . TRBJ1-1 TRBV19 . CASSISAGVNTEAFF TGTGCCAGTAGTATCTCCGCAGGGGTGAACACTGAAGCTTTCTTT